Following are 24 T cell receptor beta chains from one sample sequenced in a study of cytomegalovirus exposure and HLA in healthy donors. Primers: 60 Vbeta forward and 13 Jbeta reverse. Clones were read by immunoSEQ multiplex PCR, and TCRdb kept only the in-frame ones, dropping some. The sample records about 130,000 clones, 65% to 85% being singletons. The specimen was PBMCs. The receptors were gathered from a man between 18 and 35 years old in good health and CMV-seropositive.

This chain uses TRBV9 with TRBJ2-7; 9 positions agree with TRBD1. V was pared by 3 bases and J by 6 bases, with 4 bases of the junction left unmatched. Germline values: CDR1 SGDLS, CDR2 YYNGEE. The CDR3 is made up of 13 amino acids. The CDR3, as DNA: TGTGCCAGCAGCGCGACAGGGGGAGGCGAGCAGTACTTC. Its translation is CASSATGGGEQYF.

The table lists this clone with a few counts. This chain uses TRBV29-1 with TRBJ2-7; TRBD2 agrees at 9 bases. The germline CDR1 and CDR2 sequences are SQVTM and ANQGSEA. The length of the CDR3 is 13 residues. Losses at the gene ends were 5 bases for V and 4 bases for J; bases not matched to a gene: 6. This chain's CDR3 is CSVTPGLAYEQYF. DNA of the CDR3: TGCAGCGTTACACCGGGACTAGCATACGAGCAGTACTTC.

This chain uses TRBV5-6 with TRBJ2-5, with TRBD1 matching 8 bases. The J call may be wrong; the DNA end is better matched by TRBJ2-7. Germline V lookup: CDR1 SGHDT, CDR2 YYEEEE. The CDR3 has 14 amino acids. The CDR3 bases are TGTGCCAGCAGCTTGGACAGGGGGAATAACGAGCAGTACTTC. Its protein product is CASSLDRGNNEQYF.

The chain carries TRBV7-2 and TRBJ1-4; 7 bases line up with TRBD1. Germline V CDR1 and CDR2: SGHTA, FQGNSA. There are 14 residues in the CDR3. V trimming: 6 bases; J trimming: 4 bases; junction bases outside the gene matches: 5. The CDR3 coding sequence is TGTGCCAGCAGAAAGCAGGGGGTTAATGAAAAACTGTTTTTT. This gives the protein CASRKQGVNEKLFF.

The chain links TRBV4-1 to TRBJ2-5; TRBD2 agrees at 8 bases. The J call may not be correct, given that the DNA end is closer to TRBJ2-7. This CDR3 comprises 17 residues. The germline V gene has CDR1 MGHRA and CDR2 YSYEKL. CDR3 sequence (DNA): TGCGCCAGCAGCCAAGGTTTAGGCGGGAGGATCACCTACGAGCAGTACTTC. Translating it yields CASSQGLGGRITYEQYF.

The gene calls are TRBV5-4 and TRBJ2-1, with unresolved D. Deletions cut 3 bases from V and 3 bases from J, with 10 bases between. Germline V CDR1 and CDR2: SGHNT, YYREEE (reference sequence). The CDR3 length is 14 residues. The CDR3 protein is CASSSPTYYNEQFF. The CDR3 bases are TGTGCCAGCAGCTCACCGACATACTACAATGAGCAGTTCTTC.

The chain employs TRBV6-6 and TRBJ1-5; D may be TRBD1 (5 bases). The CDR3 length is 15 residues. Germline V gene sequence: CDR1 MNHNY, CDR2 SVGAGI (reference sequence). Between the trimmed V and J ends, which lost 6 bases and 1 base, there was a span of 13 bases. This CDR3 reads CASRYGHQSNQPQHF. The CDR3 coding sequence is TGTGCCAGCAGGTACGGACACCAAAGCAATCAGCCCCAGCATTTT.

CDR3 amino acids: CASSLMTGNYMEQYF. The CDR3 DNA reads TGCGCCAGCAGCTTAATGACAGGGAACTACATGGAGCAGTACTTC. The chain employs TRBV5-1 and TRBJ2-7; 7 positions match TRBD1. This CDR3 contains 15 residues. J lost 7 bases, V lost 2 bases, and 12 bases had no gene match. Germline values: CDR1 SGHRS, CDR2 YFSETQ.

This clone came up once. This chain's CDR3 is CAWSRGLAEYNEQFF. The CDR3, as DNA: TGTGCCTGGAGTCGAGGACTAGCGGAATACAATGAGCAGTTCTTC. This chain uses TRBV30 with TRBJ2-1; 10 bases map to TRBD2. J lost 4 bases, V lost 2 bases, and 5 bases had no gene match. Germline V gene sequence: CDR1 GTSNPN, CDR2 SVGIG (reference sequence). This CDR3 spans 15 amino acids.

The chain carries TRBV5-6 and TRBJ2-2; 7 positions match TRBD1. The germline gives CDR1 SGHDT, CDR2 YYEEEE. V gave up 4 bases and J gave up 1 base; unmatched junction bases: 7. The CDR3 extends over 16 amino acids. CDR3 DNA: TGTGCCAGCAGCCTACGACAGGGCCAGAACACCGGGGAGCTGTTTTTT. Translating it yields CASSLRQGQNTGELFF.

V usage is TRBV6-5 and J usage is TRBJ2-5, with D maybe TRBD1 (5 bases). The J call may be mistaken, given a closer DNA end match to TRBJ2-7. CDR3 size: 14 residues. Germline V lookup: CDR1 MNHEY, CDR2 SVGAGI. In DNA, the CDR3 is TGTGCCAGCAGTAAAGACAGAAGAGCCTACGAGCAGTACTTC. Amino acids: CASSKDRRAYEQYF.

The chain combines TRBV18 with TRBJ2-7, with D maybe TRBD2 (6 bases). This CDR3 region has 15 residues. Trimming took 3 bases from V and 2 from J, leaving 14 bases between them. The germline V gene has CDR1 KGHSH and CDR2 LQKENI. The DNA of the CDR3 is TGTGCCAGCTCACCTATCCGGGAGCGAACCTACGAGCAGTACTTC. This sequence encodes CASSPIRERTYEQYF.

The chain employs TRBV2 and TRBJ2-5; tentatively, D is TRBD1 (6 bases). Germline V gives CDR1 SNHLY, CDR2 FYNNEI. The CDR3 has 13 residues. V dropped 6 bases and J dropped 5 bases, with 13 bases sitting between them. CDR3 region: CASRGTGSETQYF. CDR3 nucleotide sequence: TGTGCCAGCAGAGGCACAGGGTCGGAGACCCAGTACTTC.

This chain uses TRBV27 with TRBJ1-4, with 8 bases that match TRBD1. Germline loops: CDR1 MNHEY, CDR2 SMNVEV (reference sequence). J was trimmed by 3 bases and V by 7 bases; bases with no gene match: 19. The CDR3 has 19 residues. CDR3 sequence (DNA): TGTGCCAGCATCATTAGGGACAGGACGCGATTCGGCCCTAATGAAAAACTGTTTTTT. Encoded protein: CASIIRDRTRFGPNEKLFF. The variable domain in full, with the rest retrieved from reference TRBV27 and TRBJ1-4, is EAQVTQNPRYLITVTGKKLTVTCSQNMNHEYMSWYRQDPGLGLRQIYYSMNVEVTDKGDVPEGYKVSRKEKRNFPLILESPSPNQTSLYFCASIIRDRTRFGPNEKLFFGSGTQLSVL.

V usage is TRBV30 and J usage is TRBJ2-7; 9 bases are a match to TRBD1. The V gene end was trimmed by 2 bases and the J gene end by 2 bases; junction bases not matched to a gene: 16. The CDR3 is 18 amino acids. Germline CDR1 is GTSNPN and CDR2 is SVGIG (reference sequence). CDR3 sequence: CAWSHGTGFSLSTYEQYF. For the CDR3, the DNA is TGTGCCTGGAGTCACGGGACAGGGTTCTCCTTATCAACCTACGAGCAGTACTTC.

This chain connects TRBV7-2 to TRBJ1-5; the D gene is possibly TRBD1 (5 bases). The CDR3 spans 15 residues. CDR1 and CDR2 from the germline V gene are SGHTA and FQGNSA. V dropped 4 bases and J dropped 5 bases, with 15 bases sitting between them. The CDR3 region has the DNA TGTGCCAGCAGCTCGACAGTGTCTTGGCATCAGCCCCAGCATTTT. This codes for CASSSTVSWHQPQHF.

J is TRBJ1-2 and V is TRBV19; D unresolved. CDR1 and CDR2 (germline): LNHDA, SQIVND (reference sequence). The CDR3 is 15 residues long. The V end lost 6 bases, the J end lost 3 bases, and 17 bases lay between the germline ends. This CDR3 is CASRFTVRNYYGYTF. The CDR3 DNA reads TGTGCCAGTAGATTCACGGTCCGTAACTACTATGGCTACACCTTC.

DNA for the CDR3: TGTGCCAGGTACCGACACGGGGGTATTGAGTATGGCTACACCTTC. Protein: CARYRHGGIEYGYTF. The V call is TRBV21-1, the J call TRBJ1-2. TRBV21-1 is recorded as a pseudogene. This CDR3 has 15 amino acids.

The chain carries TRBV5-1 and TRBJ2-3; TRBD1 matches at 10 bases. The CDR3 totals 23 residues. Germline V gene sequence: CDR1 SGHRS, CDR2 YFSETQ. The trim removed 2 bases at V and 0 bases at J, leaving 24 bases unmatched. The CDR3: CASSFTGTGALLPTPGSTDTQYF. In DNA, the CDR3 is TGCGCCAGCAGCTTCACCGGGACAGGGGCTTTGCTCCCAACCCCGGGTAGCACAGATACGCAGTATTTT.

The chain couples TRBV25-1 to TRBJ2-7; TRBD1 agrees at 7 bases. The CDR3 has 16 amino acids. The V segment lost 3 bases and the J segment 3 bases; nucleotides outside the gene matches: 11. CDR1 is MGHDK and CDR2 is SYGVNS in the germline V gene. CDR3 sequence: CASSDETRTGDYEQYF. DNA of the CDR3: TGTGCCAGCAGTGACGAAACTAGGACAGGAGACTACGAGCAGTACTTC.

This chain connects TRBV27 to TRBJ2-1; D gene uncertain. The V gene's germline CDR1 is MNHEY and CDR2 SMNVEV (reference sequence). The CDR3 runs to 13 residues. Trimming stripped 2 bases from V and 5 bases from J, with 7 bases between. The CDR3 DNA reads TGTGCCAGCAGTTTAGTACGGGACAATGAGCAGTTCTTC. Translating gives CASSLVRDNEQFF.

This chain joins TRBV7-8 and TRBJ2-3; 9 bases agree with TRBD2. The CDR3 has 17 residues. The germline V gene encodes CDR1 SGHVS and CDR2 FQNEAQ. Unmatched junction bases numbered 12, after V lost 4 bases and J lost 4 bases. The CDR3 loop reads CASSSRAAGGNADTQYF. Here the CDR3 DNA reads TGTGCCAGCAGCTCTAGGGCGGCGGGAGGGAACGCAGATACGCAGTATTTT.

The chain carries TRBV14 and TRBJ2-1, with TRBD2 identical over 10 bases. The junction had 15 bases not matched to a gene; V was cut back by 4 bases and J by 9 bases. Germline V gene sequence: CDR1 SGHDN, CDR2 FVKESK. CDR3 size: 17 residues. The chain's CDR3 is CASSPLTSSGGAREQFF. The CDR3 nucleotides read TGTGCCAGCAGCCCCTTGACTTCAAGCGGGGGGGCCCGTGAGCAGTTCTTC.

CDR3 protein: CSAPEGEKLFF. The CDR3 nucleotides are TGCAGTGCCCCGGAGGGGGAAAAACTGTTTTTT. The rearrangement joins TRBV20-1 to TRBJ1-4; D may be TRBD1 (5 bases). Germline lookup yields CDR1 DFQATT and CDR2 SNEGSKA (reference sequence). CDR3 length: 11 amino acids. Trimming removed 6 bases at V and 8 bases at J, with 10 bases between.